This T cell receptor beta chain was recovered during a study of blood T cell repertoires in COVID-19. In germline, CDR1 is SGHNT, CDR2 YYREEE (reference sequence). The CDR3 totals 16 residues. The V segment lost 4 bases and the J segment 3 bases; nucleotides outside the gene matches: 11. Methods used by the authors: Using reference gene primer amplification, nucleated cell counts were estimated. Sequencing used immunoSEQ multiplex PCR; TCRdb keeps in-frame clones, though not all of them. The V and J calls and clone size come from that table; D and trimming were worked out from the DNA. The table includes around 280,000 clones, roughly nine tenths detected once.

This clonotype was sampled from a woman between 35 and 50 years old who had recovered from COVID-19. The rearrangement links TRBV5-4 to TRBJ2-7; 9 bases are a match to TRBD2. What was sequenced was PBMCs or T cells enriched from blood (not recorded which). The CDR3 is CASSPLGAGGFYEQYF. CDR3 nucleotides: TGTGCCAGCAGCCCCTTAGGAGCGGGAGGATTCTACGAGCAGTACTTC.